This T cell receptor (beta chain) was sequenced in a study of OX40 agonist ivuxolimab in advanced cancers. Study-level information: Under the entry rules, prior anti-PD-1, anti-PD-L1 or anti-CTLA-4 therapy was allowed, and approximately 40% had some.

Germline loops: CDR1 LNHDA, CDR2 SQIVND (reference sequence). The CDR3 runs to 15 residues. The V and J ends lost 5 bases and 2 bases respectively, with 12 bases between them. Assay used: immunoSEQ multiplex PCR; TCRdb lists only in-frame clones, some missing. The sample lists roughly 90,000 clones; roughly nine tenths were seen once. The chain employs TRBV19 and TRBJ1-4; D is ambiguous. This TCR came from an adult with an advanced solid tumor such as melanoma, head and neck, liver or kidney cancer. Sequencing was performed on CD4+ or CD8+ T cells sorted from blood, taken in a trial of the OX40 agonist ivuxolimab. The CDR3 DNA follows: TGTGCCAGTAGTCTTCGTGGGTCCACTAATGAAAAACTGTTTTTT. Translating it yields CASSLRGSTNEKLFF.